This T cell receptor beta chain was sequenced in a study of blood T cell repertoires in COVID-19. The overall study: The United States, Italy and Spain were the sources of the acute and convalescent COVID-19 samples. Sample material is recorded as cDNA or gDNA derived from T cells, B-cell-depleted T cells, or PBMCs.

The CDR3 consists of 14 residues. Trimming took 0 bases from V and 7 from J, leaving 12 bases between them. The germline CDR1 and CDR2 sequences are LGHNA and YSLEER. In the original analysis: The authors estimated nucleated cell counts from reference gene primer amplification. Profiled with immunoSEQ multiplex PCR; TCRdb holds only in-frame clones, not every one. Clone size and V and J calls were adopted from that table, with D and trimming inferred from the DNA. The repertoire holds 200,000 to 250,000 clones, about 80% seen once, with approximately 1.9% in the top ten. The source is an elderly woman with acute or convalescent COVID-19. V and J are TRBV4-3 and TRBJ2-5, with TRBD1 as a possible D gene (5 bases). Material: peripheral blood. The CDR3: CASSQDAGLGTQYF. CDR3 in DNA: TGCGCCAGCAGCCAAGACGCAGGGTTGGGGACCCAGTACTTC.